The sequence of this T cell receptor (beta chain) was determined in a study of T cells expressing NK-cell markers. Whole-study context: Repertoire data for TCR beta were derived from sorted T cells (CD3+CD56+NKG2C+, CD3+CD56+NKG2C- and CD3+CD56-NKG2C+).

In regard to this clonotype: Its target is not known.

CDR3 length equals 15 residues. Germline CDR1 is MGHDK and CDR2 is SYGVNS. The study's findings and limits: Top CD8+ clonotypes included the dominant CD3+CD56+NKG2C+ clonotypes in six donors.

UMIs accompanied the 5'RACE template switching by which TCR beta cDNA was made. TCRdb re-called the 5' RACE reads; every CDR3 protein appears as one record, without DNA. In all, the sample yields a few hundred thousand distinct CDR3 sequences. Sequenced input: blood T cells: a sorted CD56 or NKG2C T cell subset, CD4+ or CD8+ T cells, or bulk PBMC T cells (not recorded which). This sequence originates from a man aged 18-70 years in good health. This chain uses TRBV25-1 with TRBJ2-5. CDR3 protein: CASSGLSWYQETQYF. Based on the CDR3 plus reference TRBV25-1 and TRBJ2-5, the full variable domain is EADIYQTPRYLVIGTGKKITLECSQTMGHDKMYWYQQDPGMELHLIHYSYGVNSTEKGDLSSESTVSRIRTEHFPLTLESARPSHTSQYLCASSGLSWYQETQYFGPGTRLLVL.